These 20 T cell receptor beta chains were sequenced from one sample in a study of beta chain features in type 1 diabetes. All of the isolated RNA was reverse transcribed, so expressed TCRB transcripts were sequenced. Libraries were prepared by immunoSEQ multiplex PCR; TCRdb keeps only in-frame clonotypes and omits some of them. The data contain roughly 300,000 clones, 8% of them singletons. Material: central memory CD4+ T cells from blood. Receptors originate from a woman aged 18-29 years in good health.

The chain joins TRBV7-3 to TRBJ2-2; D is unclear. Looked up from germline, CDR1 is SGHTA and CDR2 is FQGTGA. The length of the CDR3 is 14 residues. Trimming cost V 2 bases and J 5 bases, with 9 bases left between them. CDR3 loop: CASSLQTRTGELFF. In nucleotides, the CDR3 is TGTGCCAGCAGCTTACAGACGCGTACCGGGGAGCTGTTTTTT.

This chain's CDR3 is CASSLDPGAKLTQYF. As DNA, the CDR3 is TGTGCCAGCAGCTTAGACCCTGGCGCCAAGCTAACCCAGTACTTC. The chain combines TRBV7-2 with TRBJ2-5; D uncertain. CDR1 is SGHTA, CDR2 FQGNSA, per germline. V shed 1 base and J shed 8 bases, with 17 bases lying between them. The CDR3 has 15 residues.

This clone has just a few counts. This chain links TRBV5-4 with TRBJ2-5; 11 bases are a match to TRBD2. Trimming removed 9 bases from V and 3 bases from J; junction bases left unmatched: 4. The CDR3 is made up of 13 amino acids. From germline, CDR1 is SGHNT and CDR2 YYREEE (reference sequence). This CDR3 reads CAIAGGAEETQYF. In nucleotides, the CDR3 is TGTGCCATAGCGGGGGGGGCCGAAGAGACCCAGTACTTC.

This CDR3 is CASSPGTSNQPQHF. In DNA, the CDR3 is TGTGCCAGCAGCCCAGGGACAAGCAATCAGCCCCAGCATTTT. The rearrangement links TRBV9 to TRBJ1-5, with a tentative D call TRBD1 (6 bases). V shed 4 bases and J shed 1 base, with 9 bases lying between them. The CDR3 totals 14 residues. Germline CDR1 reads SGDLS; CDR2 reads YYNGEE.

This clone was detected only a few times. The chain combines TRBV11-2 with TRBJ1-1, with D perhaps matching TRBD1 (5 bases). This CDR3 is 14 amino acids long. Germline CDR1 SGHAT, CDR2 FQNNGV. The V end was cut by 2 bases, the J end by 5 bases, with 12 bases between. The DNA of the CDR3 is TGTGCCAGCAGCTTACAGGGTCGGGTGACTGAAGCTTTCTTT. Its translation: CASSLQGRVTEAFF. The full variable domain, completed using reference TRBV11-2 and TRBJ1-1, is EAGVAQSPRYKIIEKRQSVAFWCNPISGHATLYWYQQILGQGPKLLIQFQNNGVVDDSQLPKDRFSAERLKGVDSTLKIQPAKLEDSAVYLCASSLQGRVTEAFFGQGTRLTVV.

The sample holds a few counts of this clone. V usage is TRBV9 and J usage is TRBJ1-2, with D unresolved. CDR3 length equals 12 residues. V lost 3 bases and J 3 bases, leaving 6 bases between the germline ends. CDR1 and CDR2 (germline): SGDLS, YYNGEE. CDR3 DNA sequence: TGTGCCAGCAGCGACTCAGACTATGGCTACACCTTC. The encoded protein is CASSDSDYGYTF.

The V call is TRBV5-4, the J call TRBJ2-2; TRBD1 matches at 8 bases. Trimming at V came to 4 bases and at J to 7 bases, leaving 6 bases not matched to a gene. The length of the CDR3 is 14 residues. The germline V gene encodes CDR1 SGHNT and CDR2 YYREEE (reference sequence). CDR3 bases: TGTGCCAGCAGCGCGACAGGGGCCCTCGGGGAGCTGTTTTTT. The encoded protein is CASSATGALGELFF. Full variable domain (outside the CDR3, taken from reference TRBV5-4 and TRBJ2-2): ETGVTQSPTHLIKTRGQQVTLRCSSQSGHNTVSWYQQALGQGPQFIFQYYREEENGRGNFPPRFSGLQFPNYSSELNVNALELDDSALYLCASSATGALGELFFGEGSRLTVL.

This clone was counted ten times or more. The chain joins TRBV4-3 to TRBJ2-3; D gene unclear. V was cut by 0 bases and J by 3 bases, with 4 bases left in between. The CDR3 has 13 amino acids. Germline-derived CDR1 and CDR2 are LGHNA and YSLEER. For the CDR3, the DNA is TGCGCCAGCAGCCAAGAAAGGACAGATACGCAGTATTTT. Protein sequence: CASSQERTDTQYF.

The genes are TRBV7-2 and TRBJ2-7, with 9 bases matching TRBD1. The V and J ends lost 6 bases and 2 bases, in that order; junction bases with no gene match: 5. Germline V gives CDR1 SGHTA, CDR2 FQGNSA. The CDR3 has 14 amino acids. The CDR3 reads CASRAGTGTYEQYF. The CDR3 nucleotides are TGTGCCAGCAGGGCCGGGACAGGGACCTACGAGCAGTACTTC.

This clone was observed a handful of times. V gene TRBV7-8 combines with J gene TRBJ2-5; D unresolved. Trimming left V 8 bases short and J 4 bases short, with 5 bases between. Germline CDR1 reads SGHVS; CDR2 reads FQNEAQ. The CDR3 spans 10 residues. As DNA, the CDR3 is TGTGCCAGCGGACGAGAGACCCAGTACTTC. It is translated as CASGRETQYF.

This clone appeared a few times. The chain carries TRBV2 and TRBJ2-7; D is unresolved. Trimming stripped 3 bases from V and 0 bases from J, with 18 bases between. This CDR3 is built from 17 residues. The germline CDR1 and CDR2 sequences are SNHLY and FYNNEI. CDR3 in amino acids: CASSDRARTVSSYEQYF. In DNA form, the CDR3 reads TGTGCCAGCAGTGACAGAGCGCGTACGGTGAGCTCCTACGAGCAGTACTTC.

This clone showed up just a few times. The V and J genes are TRBV6-1 and TRBJ1-5; no clear D. The germline V gene encodes CDR1 MNHNS and CDR2 SASEGT. This CDR3 is built from 11 residues. V was shortened by 3 bases and J by 3 bases, with 0 bases between the two germline ends. The CDR3 nucleotides are TGTGCCAGCAGTGACAATCAGCCCCAGCATTTT. Protein product: CASSDNQPQHF.

This clone turned up a few times. The chain joins TRBV27 to TRBJ2-7, with TRBD1 as a possible D gene (6 bases). Germline loops: CDR1 MNHEY, CDR2 SMNVEV (reference sequence). The V end was cut by 5 bases, the J end by 4 bases, with 15 bases between. This CDR3 comprises 14 residues. CDR3 DNA sequence: TGTGCCAGCAGTATCGACAGGTGGACGTACGAGCAGTACTTC. Translating gives CASSIDRWTYEQYF.

This clone has a handful of counts. The gene calls are TRBV2 and TRBJ2-5, with D unresolved. This CDR3 region has 12 residues. The V end lost 6 bases, the J end lost 0 bases, and 5 bases lay between the germline ends. Germline CDR1 is SNHLY and CDR2 is FYNNEI. The chain's CDR3 is CASRADQETQYF. The DNA of the CDR3 is TGTGCCAGCAGGGCAGACCAAGAGACCCAGTACTTC.

This rearrangement joins TRBV13 to TRBJ1-1, with 7 nucleotides matching TRBD1. CDR3 length equals 13 residues. J lost 5 bases, V lost 6 bases, and 6 bases had no gene match. Per the germline V gene, CDR1 is PRHDT and CDR2 is FYEKMQ (reference sequence). CDR3 amino acids: CASRTTGVTEAFF. The CDR3 nucleotides are TGTGCCAGCAGAACAACAGGGGTTACTGAAGCTTTCTTT.

The chain uses TRBV28 and TRBJ2-7, with TRBD2 matching 10 bases. The V gene's germline CDR1 is MDHEN and CDR2 SYDVKM. Germline trimming cut 3 bases from V and 4 bases from J; bases unmatched to any gene: 9. The CDR3 is made up of 16 amino acids. The CDR3 DNA follows: TGTGCCAGCAGTTTCCTCGGGGCTAGCGGGAGTTACGAGCAGTACTTC. It codes for CASSFLGASGSYEQYF.

This clone occurred many times. The gene calls are TRBV18 and TRBJ2-5, with D tentatively TRBD2 (5 bases). Germline assignment: CDR1 KGHSH and CDR2 LQKENI. V gave up 3 bases and J gave up 7 bases, with 9 bases separating them. This CDR3 is 12 amino acids long. The CDR3 DNA follows: TGTGCCAGCTCACCGACTATGGGGACCCAGTACTTC. Translating it yields CASSPTMGTQYF.

CDR3 DNA sequence: TGTGCCAGCAGCCTCCGGATAGACACAGATACGCAGTATTTT. It specifies CASSLRIDTDTQYF. This rearrangement joins TRBV7-6 to TRBJ2-3; no firm D call. This CDR3 has 14 residues. Germline V gives CDR1 SGHVS, CDR2 FNYEAQ. The germline V and J ends were trimmed by 5 bases and 2 bases, with 11 bases remaining between them.

This clone has more than one count but fewer than ten. V gene TRBV29-1 combines with J gene TRBJ2-7; 9 nucleotides align to TRBD1. Trimming removed 1 base from V and 2 bases from J; junction bases left unmatched: 6. Germline lookup yields CDR1 SQVTM and CDR2 ANQGSEA. This CDR3 is built from 15 residues. DNA of the CDR3: TGCAGCGTTGAAGGGACGGACAGGGGTACCTACGAGCAGTACTTC. Its protein is CSVEGTDRGTYEQYF.

This clone was seen a few times. This sequence joins TRBV5-1 and TRBJ2-7, with D tentatively TRBD2 (6 bases). CDR1 and CDR2 from the germline V gene are SGHRS and YFSETQ. Trimming took off 3 bases at V and 0 bases at J, with 13 bases between the two ends. The CDR3 totals 15 residues. CDR3 residues: CASSSPAGFSYEQYF. The CDR3 nucleotides are TGCGCCAGCAGCTCCCCGGCGGGGTTCTCCTACGAGCAGTACTTC. Filled out from reference TRBV5-1 and TRBJ2-7, the complete variable domain reads KAGVTQTPRYLIKTRGQQVTLSCSPISGHRSVSWYQQTPGQGLQFLFEYFSETQRNKGNFPGRFSGRQFSNSRSEMNVSTLELGDSALYLCASSSPAGFSYEQYFGPGTRLTVT.